This T cell receptor (beta chain) was identified during a study of OX40 agonist ivuxolimab in advanced cancers. Looking at the study overall: Intravenous ivuxolimab at 0.01 to 10 mg/kg was given to patients every 2 weeks. Patients receiving dose escalation had hepatocellular carcinoma, melanoma, renal cell or head and neck cancer. Regarding the study as a whole: Among the least clonally expanded were partial responders at 0.1-3.0 mg/kg.

The repertoire was sequenced with immunoSEQ multiplex PCR; TCRdb's copy has only in-frame clones and lacks some. Here the sample spans 98,000 or so clones, 89% being singletons. Regarding this clone: The antigen is unknown.

The V and J ends lost 2 bases and 5 bases, in that order; junction bases with no gene match: 11. The CDR3 has 17 amino acids. The germline gives CDR1 MNHNS, CDR2 SASEGT. The chain has TRBV6-1 and TRBJ1-1, with TRBD1 identical over 10 bases. The sample here was CD4+ or CD8+ T cells sorted from blood, taken in a trial of the OX40 agonist ivuxolimab. The source is an adult with an advanced solid tumor such as melanoma, head and neck, liver or kidney cancer. The CDR3 sequence is CASSEITPWTGGTEAFF. CDR3 nucleotides: TGTGCCAGCAGTGAAATTACGCCTTGGACAGGGGGGACTGAAGCTTTCTTT.